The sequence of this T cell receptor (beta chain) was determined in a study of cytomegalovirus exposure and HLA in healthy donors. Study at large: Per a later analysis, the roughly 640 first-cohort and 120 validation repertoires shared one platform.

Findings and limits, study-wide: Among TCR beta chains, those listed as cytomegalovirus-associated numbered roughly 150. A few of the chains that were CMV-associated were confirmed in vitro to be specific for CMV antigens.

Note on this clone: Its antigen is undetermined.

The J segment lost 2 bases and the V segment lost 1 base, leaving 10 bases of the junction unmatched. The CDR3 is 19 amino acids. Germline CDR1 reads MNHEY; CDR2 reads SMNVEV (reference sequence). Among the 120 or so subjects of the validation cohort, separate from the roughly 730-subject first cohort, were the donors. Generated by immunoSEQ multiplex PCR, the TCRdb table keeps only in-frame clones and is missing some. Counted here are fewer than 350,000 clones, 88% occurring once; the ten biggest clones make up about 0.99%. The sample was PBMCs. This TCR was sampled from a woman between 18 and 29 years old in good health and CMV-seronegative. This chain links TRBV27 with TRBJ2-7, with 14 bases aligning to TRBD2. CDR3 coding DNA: TGTGCCAGCAGTTTATACACCCCCCGACTAGCGGGAGGGGCCTACGAGCAGTACTTC. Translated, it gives CASSLYTPRLAGGAYEQYF.